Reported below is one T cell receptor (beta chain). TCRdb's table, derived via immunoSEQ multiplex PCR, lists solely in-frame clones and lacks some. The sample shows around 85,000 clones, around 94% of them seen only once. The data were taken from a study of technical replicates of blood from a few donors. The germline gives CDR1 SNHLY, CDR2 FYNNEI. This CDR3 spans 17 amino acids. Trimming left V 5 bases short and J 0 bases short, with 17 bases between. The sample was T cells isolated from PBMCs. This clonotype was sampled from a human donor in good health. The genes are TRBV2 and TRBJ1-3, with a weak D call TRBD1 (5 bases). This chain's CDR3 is CASSPLTGGSSGNTIYF. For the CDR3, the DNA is TGTGCCAGCAGTCCCCTAACGGGGGGGTCCTCTGGAAACACCATATATTTT.